The 28 T cell receptor beta chains below come from one sample, sequenced in a study of blood T cell repertoires in COVID-19. Assay used: immunoSEQ multiplex PCR; TCRdb lists only in-frame clones, some missing. Among hundreds of thousands of clones listed, around 88% were seen once. The sequenced sample was peripheral blood. Receptor source: a woman in her 30s with COVID-19, enrolled during active disease.

This chain connects TRBV4-3 to TRBJ2-3; tentative D call: TRBD2 (6 bases). This CDR3 is built from 17 residues. In germline, CDR1 is LGHNA, CDR2 YSLEER. Trimming removed 0 bases at V and 1 base at J, with 14 bases between. The CDR3 bases are TGCGCCAGCAGCCAAGATTTCGGGGGACGAGGCACAGATACGCAGTATTTT. It encodes CASSQDFGGRGTDTQYF.

This chain uses TRBV3-1 (or the pseudogene TRBV3-2) with TRBJ2-3; 7 bases fit TRBD1. Losses at the gene ends were 1 base for V and 6 bases for J; bases not matched to a gene: 4. The CDR3 is 14 amino acids. CDR1 is LGHDT and CDR2 is YNNKEL in the germline V gene (reference sequence). The CDR3 DNA reads as TGTGCCAGCAGCCAAGGGTTCAGGGGGGATACGCAGTATTTT. Translating gives CASSQGFRGDTQYF.

V gene TRBV28 combines with J gene TRBJ2-7; 11 bases match TRBD1. CDR3 size: 16 residues. CDR1 is MDHEN, CDR2 SYDVKM, per germline. The V segment lost 5 bases and the J segment 1 base; nucleotides outside the gene matches: 7. CDR3 loop: CASSTPGTGGSYEQYV. The CDR3 nucleotides read TGTGCCAGCAGTACCCCCGGGACAGGGGGATCCTACGAGCAGTACGTC.

To note about this clone: Other DNA sequences in this specimen translate into the identical CDR3. The rearrangement joins TRBV24-1 to TRBJ1-2; D uncertain. V was shortened by 3 bases and J by 8 bases, with 9 bases between the two germline ends. This CDR3 comprises 12 residues. Germline assignment: CDR1 KGHDR and CDR2 SFDVKD. CDR3 region: CATSDPGGGYTF. The CDR3 nucleotides are TGTGCCACCAGTGATCCTGGCGGGGGCTACACCTTC.

The V call is TRBV5-5, the J call TRBJ1-2, with 8 bases lining up with TRBD1. J lost 3 bases, V lost 0 bases, and 4 bases had no gene match. The CDR3 contains 15 residues. The germline CDR1 and CDR2 sequences are SGHKS and YYEKEE (reference sequence). Written as DNA, the CDR3 is TGTGCCAGCAGCTTGGTGCACAGGGGGTACTATGGCTACACCTTC. Translated: CASSLVHRGYYGYTF.

J is TRBJ1-5 and V is TRBV6-6; D not resolved. The germline CDR1 and CDR2 sequences are MNHNY and SVGAGI (reference sequence). V lost 2 bases, J lost 4 bases, and 6 bases lay in between. This CDR3 has 13 amino acids. DNA for the CDR3: TGTGCCAGCAGTTACGCACAAAATCAGCCCCAGCATTTT. This sequence encodes CASSYAQNQPQHF.

This sequence joins TRBV18 and TRBJ2-3; 10 nucleotides match TRBD2. CDR1 is KGHSH, CDR2 LQKENI, per germline. This CDR3 comprises 15 residues. Losses at the gene ends were 3 bases for V and 6 bases for J; bases not matched to a gene: 6. This CDR3 is CASSPSAGGRDTQYF. The DNA of the CDR3 is TGTGCCAGCTCACCTTCAGCGGGAGGGCGGGATACGCAGTATTTT. Complete variable domain (other parts from reference TRBV18 and TRBJ2-3): NAGVMQNPRHLVRRRGQEARLRCSPMKGHSHVYWYRQLPEEGLKFMVYLQKENIIDESGMPKERFSAEFPKEGPSILRIQQVVRGDSAAYFCASSPSAGGRDTQYFGPGTRLTVL.

The V call is TRBV12-3 or TRBV12-4, the J call TRBJ1-2; the D gene is possibly TRBD1 (6 bases). This CDR3 is 13 amino acids long. V lost 4 bases and J lost 1, with 7 bases in between. The CDR3 reads CASSSQGNYGYTF. CDR3 nucleotide sequence: TGTGCCAGCAGTTCACAGGGTAACTATGGCTACACCTTC.

The chain combines TRBV10-2 with TRBJ2-7; D not resolved. CDR1 is WSHSY and CDR2 is SAAADI in the germline V gene. The CDR3 is made up of 11 amino acids. With 10 bases removed from V and 1 base from J, the gap between germline ends came to 8 bases. CDR3 amino acids: CATALSYEQYF. CDR3 DNA sequence: TGCGCCACCGCGCTGTCCTACGAGCAGTACTTC.

This chain links TRBV21-1 with TRBJ1-1; TRBD1, the table's D call, was not compared with the DNA. TRBV21-1 is noted as a pseudogene. CDR3 length equals 15 residues. The CDR3 is CASGRTGGRNTEAFF. The CDR3 DNA follows: TGTGCCAGCGGTCGGACAGGGGGCCGAAACACTGAAGCTTTCTTT.

V gene TRBV6-1 combines with J gene TRBJ2-3; 9 nucleotides match TRBD2. The CDR3 length is 16 residues. CDR1 and CDR2 from the germline V gene are MNHNS and SASEGT. V shed 3 bases and J 1 base; nucleotides not matched to a gene: 5. CDR3 nucleotides: TGTGCCAGCAGTGAGGTCGCTAGCGGGGGCACAGATACGCAGTATTTT. Protein product: CASSEVASGGTDTQYF.

The V call is TRBV7-9, the J call TRBJ2-7; D remains ambiguous. V was shortened by 2 bases and J by 0 bases, with 5 bases between the two germline ends. The CDR3 is 13 residues long. Germline V CDR1 and CDR2: SEHNR, FQNEAQ (reference sequence). Here the CDR3 DNA reads TGTGCCAGCAGCTTATCAGGCTCCTACGAGCAGTACTTC. Translating it yields CASSLSGSYEQYF.

The J gene is TRBJ2-3, the V gene TRBV5-4; D may be TRBD2 (6 bases). The CDR3 has 16 amino acids. Trimming removed 3 bases at V and 0 bases at J, with 14 bases between. Germline V gives CDR1 SGHNT, CDR2 YYREEE (reference sequence). CDR3 in amino acids: CASSSKLSGSTDTQYF. In DNA, the CDR3 is TGTGCCAGCAGCTCGAAACTGAGCGGGAGCACAGATACGCAGTATTTT.

This chain joins TRBV12-3 or TRBV12-4 and TRBJ1-1; D possibly corresponds to TRBD1 (5 bases). V was pared by 3 bases and J by 6 bases, with 8 bases between. The CDR3 spans 12 residues. The CDR3 loop reads CASSFGGPEAFF. CDR3 coding DNA: TGTGCCAGCAGTTTCGGGGGACCTGAAGCTTTCTTT.

The V gene is TRBV7-9, the J gene TRBJ2-7, with unresolved D. Germline V gives CDR1 SEHNR, CDR2 FQNEAQ (reference sequence). The CDR3 spans 14 residues. Deletions cut 5 bases from V and 0 bases from J, with 11 bases between. This chain's CDR3 is CASSLFSDSYEQYF. The CDR3 DNA reads as TGTGCCAGCAGCCTATTCTCCGACTCCTACGAGCAGTACTTC.

V usage is TRBV5-1 and J usage is TRBJ2-3, with D maybe TRBD1 (6 bases). The V gene lost 4 bases and the J gene lost 2 bases, with 17 bases spanning the gap. CDR1 SGHRS and CDR2 YFSETQ come from the germline V gene. This CDR3 has 16 amino acids. Here the CDR3 reads CASSATGNFLTDTQYF. The CDR3 bases are TGCGCCAGCAGCGCAACAGGGAATTTTCTCACAGATACGCAGTATTTT.

In its sample, this clone was seen once. The chain recombines TRBV6-2 or TRBV6-3 with TRBJ2-1; a possible D gene is TRBD2 (6 bases). Germline V gene data show CDR1 as MNHEY and CDR2 as SVGEGT. The CDR3 runs to 17 residues. Trimming shortened V by 6 bases and J by 5 bases, and 23 bases separated the two germline ends. The CDR3 spells CASSPPGLAEGNNEQFF. CDR3 sequence (DNA): TGTGCCAGCAGCCCCCCGGGTTTGGCGGAGGGGAACAATGAGCAGTTCTTC.

As DNA, the CDR3 is TGCGCCAGCAGCTTGGATGGGGGCTTGGACGAGCAGTACGTC. It is translated as CASSLDGGLDEQYV. The chain joins TRBV5-1 to TRBJ2-7; perhaps TRBD1 as D (6 bases). Germline V gene sequence: CDR1 SGHRS, CDR2 YFSETQ. There are 14 residues in the CDR3. V was trimmed by 0 bases and J by 5 bases, leaving 12 bases between them.

J is TRBJ2-5 and V is TRBV11-3; 7 bases fit TRBD1. The germline V gene encodes CDR1 SGHNT and CDR2 YENEEA. V dropped 5 bases and J dropped 2; count of bases not matched to a gene: 11. This CDR3 contains 16 residues. The CDR3 region has the DNA TGTGCCAGCAGCATTCCCCGGACAGGACCACAAGAGACCCAGTACTTC. Translation gives CASSIPRTGPQETQYF.

V and J are TRBV19 and TRBJ1-2; 8 bases match TRBD1. The trim removed 7 bases at V and 0 bases at J, leaving 19 bases unmatched. The V gene's germline CDR1 is LNHDA and CDR2 SQIVND (reference sequence). This CDR3 contains 19 residues. The CDR3 is CASTQRLSGQVVANYGYTF. The DNA of the CDR3 is TGTGCCAGTACCCAAAGGCTATCGGGACAGGTCGTAGCTAACTATGGCTACACCTTC.

V and J are TRBV9 and TRBJ2-1, with D tentatively TRBD1 (6 bases). Germline V lookup: CDR1 SGDLS, CDR2 YYNGEE. The length of the CDR3 is 15 residues. Trimming took off 5 bases at V and 9 bases at J, with 21 bases between the two ends. The CDR3 bases are TGTGCCAGCAGGCGAGGGGGTACTAACCGGGGTGAGCAGTTCTTC. Translating gives CASRRGGTNRGEQFF.

The genes are TRBV9 and TRBJ2-3; 9 bases map to TRBD1. Trimming took 3 bases from V and 4 from J; bases not matched to a gene: 6. The CDR3 is made up of 15 amino acids. Germline V CDR1 and CDR2: SGDLS, YYNGEE. This CDR3 is CASSARTGVADTQYF. Here the CDR3 DNA reads TGTGCCAGCAGCGCCCGGACAGGGGTGGCAGATACGCAGTATTTT.

The chain joins TRBV7-2 to TRBJ2-7; 9 nucleotides agree with TRBD1. The CDR3 contains 15 residues. CDR1 is SGHTA and CDR2 is FQGNSA in the germline V gene. The V gene end was trimmed by 1 base and the J gene end by 11 bases; junction bases not matched to a gene: 12. The CDR3 loop is CASSLGLPGQGREYV. CDR3 coding DNA: TGTGCCAGCAGCTTAGGGCTCCCGGGACAGGGAAGGGAGTACGTC.

This sequence joins TRBV5-6 and TRBJ1-3; D ambiguous. Trimming took 3 bases from V and 4 from J, leaving 11 bases between them. This CDR3 is 14 amino acids long. The germline V gene has CDR1 SGHDT and CDR2 YYEEEE. Written as DNA, the CDR3 is TGTGCCAGCAGCTCCCCGAGCGCGGGAAACACCATATATTTT. It yields the protein CASSSPSAGNTIYF.

This clone turned up a few times. The rearrangement joins TRBV28 to TRBJ1-5; no reliable D call. CDR1 is MDHEN, CDR2 SYDVKM, per germline. With 6 bases removed from V and 2 bases from J, the gap between germline ends came to 5 bases. The CDR3 loop spans 12 amino acids. The CDR3 protein is CASSIGNQPQHF. The CDR3 DNA reads as TGTGCCAGCAGCATAGGCAATCAGCCCCAGCATTTT.

The chain carries TRBV5-1 and TRBJ1-4, with TRBD1 matching over 8 bases. Trimming removed 4 bases from V and 2 bases from J; junction bases left unmatched: 4. This CDR3 has 15 residues. Germline CDR1 and CDR2: SGHRS and YFSETQ. In DNA form, the CDR3 reads TGCGCCAGCAGCCCACAGGGGGTCACTAATGAAAAACTGTTTTTT. Its translation is CASSPQGVTNEKLFF.

The gene calls are TRBV6-2 or TRBV6-3 and TRBJ2-1; 8 bases fit TRBD1. Losses at the gene ends were 5 bases for V and 3 bases for J; bases not matched to a gene: 3. The CDR3 has 14 amino acids. CDR1 and CDR2 from the germline V gene are MNHEY and SVGEGT. CDR3 DNA sequence: TGTGCCAGCAGTAAGGACAGGGACTACAATGAGCAGTTCTTC. Protein: CASSKDRDYNEQFF.

The V call is TRBV28, the J call TRBJ1-2; 11 nucleotides align to TRBD1. CDR1 is MDHEN, CDR2 SYDVKM, per germline. The CDR3 covers 14 residues. Unmatched junction bases numbered 8, after V lost 6 bases and J lost 8 bases. CDR3 sequence reads: CASRSGQGVGGYTF. DNA of the CDR3: TGTGCCAGCAGATCGGGACAGGGGGTGGGCGGCTACACCTTC.